This T cell receptor beta chain stems from a study of cytomegalovirus exposure and HLA in healthy donors. Study-wide results and caveats: The authors judged a highly shared variant cluster likely a sequencing artifact.

60 Vbeta and 13 Jbeta primers were used in PCR. The method was immunoSEQ multiplex PCR; TCRdb's version includes in-frame clones alone and lacks a portion of them. The sample has about 90,000 clones, nearly 80% seen once; the top ten hold approximately 4.2%. The sample holds a few counts of this clone. Its matching antigen is unknown. The specimen sequenced was PBMCs. This clonotype originated in a woman in her 40s in good health and CMV-seropositive.

The CDR3 region is CASSPTTPENEQFF. The CDR3 bases are TGTGCCAGCAGTCCCACTACCCCCGAGAATGAGCAGTTCTTC. The chain has TRBV27 and TRBJ2-1; D is undetermined. Germline V CDR1 and CDR2: MNHEY, SMNVEV (reference sequence). The V end lost 5 bases, the J end lost 7 bases, and 15 bases lay between the germline ends. The CDR3 totals 14 residues.